The 23 T cell receptor beta chains given below trace back to one sample, sequenced in a study of somatic mutations in cytotoxic T cells in rheumatoid arthritis (dated by TCRdb to 2017 to 2019). Libraries came from the immunoSEQ multiplex PCR assay. TCRdb took this table from immuneACCESS and kept in-frame rearrangements with V and J called. Such tables lack part of the clones; where checked against another copy, unresolved V genes explain under half of the gap, and the rest is unexplained. The sample includes 6,000 to 8,000 clones, with around 90% observed a single time. In total, the top ten clones hold 15% to 20% of the sample. Sequenced sample: CD8+ T cells sorted from blood. The origin of the receptors is a man aged 35 to 55 with rheumatoid arthritis.

The chain has TRBV5-1 and TRBJ2-1; 7 bases are a match to TRBD2. Germline assignment: CDR1 SGHRS and CDR2 YFSETQ. The length of the CDR3 is 13 residues. J gave up 13 bases and V 4 bases, and 11 bases lay outside the gene matches. CDR3 loop: CASSPSGHNFQFF. The CDR3 coding sequence is TGCGCCAGCAGCCCTAGCGGCCACAACTTCCAGTTCTTC.

Details on this clone: Other nucleotide sequences in the sample specify the same CDR3. This chain joins TRBV6-1 and TRBJ1-6, with D perhaps matching TRBD1 (6 bases). Germline V gene lookup returns CDR1 MNHNS and CDR2 SASEGT. The CDR3 covers 14 residues. The germline V and J ends were trimmed by 2 bases and 13 bases, with 15 bases remaining between them. In DNA, the CDR3 is TGTGCCAGCAGTGAAATTGAGGGGGTCTCCCCCCTCCACTTT. Residues: CASSEIEGVSPLHF.

This clone was counted between two and nine times. The V gene is TRBV28, the J gene TRBJ2-7; the D gene is possibly TRBD1 (6 bases). The CDR3 is made up of 13 amino acids. Trimming took 2 bases from V and 6 from J, leaving 11 bases between them. Germline lookup yields CDR1 MDHEN and CDR2 SYDVKM. The CDR3 DNA follows: TGTGCCAGCAGTTTACAGGGGTTTTCCGAGCAGTACGTC. Amino acid sequence: CASSLQGFSEQYV.

This rearrangement joins TRBV29-1 to TRBJ2-2, with TRBD1 matching over 7 bases. V lost 7 bases to trimming and J lost 5 bases; unmatched junction nucleotides: 7. Germline CDR1 SQVTM, CDR2 ANQGSEA. The CDR3 runs 13 residues. The CDR3 bases are TGCAGCGCCTCCGGGACAGATACCGGGGAGCTGTTTTTT. Amino acids: CSASGTDTGELFF.

The rearrangement uses TRBV6-5 and TRBJ2-5; D might be TRBD2 (6 bases). Germline CDR1 and CDR2: MNHEY and SVGAGI. The V end lost 4 bases, the J end lost 7 bases, and 7 bases lay between the germline ends. The CDR3 is made up of 11 amino acids. CDR3 residues: CASSFGGTQYF. The CDR3 coding sequence is TGTGCCAGCAGTTTCGGGGGGACCCAGTACTTC.

The chain links TRBV13 to TRBJ2-7; 7 bases are shared with TRBD1. The J segment lost 1 base and the V segment lost 3 bases, leaving 3 bases of the junction unmatched. This CDR3 is 14 amino acids long. Germline V gene data show CDR1 as PRHDT and CDR2 as FYEKMQ (reference sequence). As DNA, the CDR3 is TGTGCCAGCAGCTTGGGACAGTTATCCTACGAGCAGTACTTC. Translated: CASSLGQLSYEQYF.

This chain joins TRBV9 and TRBJ2-3, with D unresolved. The CDR3 runs to 16 residues. Trimming shortened V by 0 bases and J by 0 bases, and 11 bases separated the two germline ends. The germline V gene encodes CDR1 SGDLS and CDR2 YYNGEE. CDR3 sequence reads: CASSVARSTSTDTQYF. Here the CDR3 DNA reads TGTGCCAGCAGCGTAGCGAGGAGTACTAGCACAGATACGCAGTATTTT.

This chain joins TRBV6-6 and TRBJ2-7; the D is unclear. Germline V gene lookup returns CDR1 MNHNY and CDR2 SVGAGI (reference sequence). The CDR3 totals 13 residues. V gave up 6 bases and J gave up 4 bases, with 13 bases separating them. This chain's CDR3 is CASSLPLMYEQYF. DNA for the CDR3: TGTGCCAGCAGCCTACCTTTAATGTACGAGCAGTACTTC.

The chain combines TRBV5-1 with TRBJ2-7; 8 positions match TRBD1. V trimming: 3 bases; J trimming: 1 base; junction bases outside the gene matches: 6. Germline CDR1 and CDR2: SGHRS and YFSETQ. This CDR3 is built from 15 residues. CDR3: CASSSRQGTSYEQYF. CDR3 DNA sequence: TGCGCCAGCAGCTCAAGACAGGGGACATCCTACGAGCAGTACTTC.

The chain employs TRBV2 and TRBJ2-2; D unclear. This CDR3 spans 11 amino acids. V was clipped by 4 bases and J by 8 bases, with 5 bases between them. Germline-derived CDR1 and CDR2 are SNHLY and FYNNEI. CDR3 nucleotide sequence: TGTGCCAGCAGTGGCCTAGGGGAGCTGTTTTTT. It yields the protein CASSGLGELFF.

The rearrangement links TRBV5-1 to TRBJ2-1; 9 bases line up with TRBD2. Germline CDR1 SGHRS, CDR2 YFSETQ. Germline trimming cut 2 bases from V and 5 bases from J; bases unmatched to any gene: 2. The CDR3 is made up of 14 amino acids. The CDR3 DNA sequence: TGCGCCAGCAGCTTAGCGGGGGGACACAATGAGCAGTTCTTC. Translation gives CASSLAGGHNEQFF.

The chain has TRBV6-1 and TRBJ2-1; D uncertain. V was shortened by 6 bases and J by 4 bases, with 13 bases between the two germline ends. Germline V gene lookup returns CDR1 MNHNS and CDR2 SASEGT. CDR3 size: 14 residues. The CDR3 region is CASSLPSTYNEQFF. The CDR3 DNA sequence: TGTGCCAGCAGCCTCCCTAGTACTTACAATGAGCAGTTCTTC.

The rearrangement links TRBV5-6 to TRBJ1-1, with no clear D. Germline V gene lookup returns CDR1 SGHDT and CDR2 YYEEEE. This CDR3 has 16 amino acids. The V and J ends lost 0 bases and 4 bases respectively, with 16 bases between them. The CDR3 sequence is CASSLAGRLSGTEAFF. CDR3 bases: TGTGCCAGCAGCTTGGCGGGAAGGCTCTCGGGCACTGAAGCTTTCTTT.

This clone was picked up one time. J is TRBJ1-5 and V is TRBV7-6; 7 nucleotides agree with TRBD1. CDR1 is SGHVS and CDR2 is FNYEAQ in the germline V gene. The CDR3 has 13 amino acids. The trim removed 4 bases at V and 4 bases at J, leaving 1 base unmatched. CDR3 loop: CASSWDRNQPQHF. In DNA form, the CDR3 reads TGTGCCAGCAGCTGGGACAGAAATCAGCCCCAGCATTTT.

This rearrangement joins TRBV9 to TRBJ2-5, with 14 bases aligning to TRBD2. The length of the CDR3 is 16 residues. J was trimmed by 5 bases and V by 5 bases; bases with no gene match: 8. The germline CDR1 and CDR2 sequences are SGDLS and YYNGEE. The DNA for the CDR3 is TGTGCCAGCAGTGAGACTAGCGGGGGGGCCTGGGAGACCCAGTACTTC. It codes for CASSETSGGAWETQYF.

This clone has a handful of counts. One junction end does not reproduce the germline sequence, and a read error may be involved. The chain couples TRBV27 to TRBJ1-5; the D gene is possibly TRBD1 (5 bases). The CDR3 totals 16 residues. Per the germline V gene, CDR1 is MNHEY and CDR2 is SMNVEV (reference sequence). CDR3 loop: CASSWGGGEGNQAQHF. The CDR3 bases are TGTGCCAGCAGTTGGGGCGGGGGGGAGGGCAATCAGGCCCAGCATTTT.

The rearrangement joins TRBV6-6 to TRBJ2-3; 9 bases line up with TRBD2. CDR1 and CDR2 from the germline V gene are MNHNY and SVGAGI (reference sequence). V was pared by 8 bases and J by 2 bases, with 2 bases of the junction left unmatched. This CDR3 has 13 residues. CDR3 amino acids: CASRGRDTDTQYF. CDR3 bases: TGTGCCAGCCGCGGGAGGGACACAGATACGCAGTATTTT.

V gene TRBV15 combines with J gene TRBJ2-1, with D perhaps TRBD2 (5 bases). Germline V lookup: CDR1 LNHNV, CDR2 YYDKDF (reference sequence). V was pared by 1 base and J by 5 bases, with 9 bases between. The CDR3 totals 14 residues. The CDR3 bases are TGTGCCACCAGCAGAGCTAGGGAGCACAATGAGCAGTTCTTC. It translates to CATSRAREHNEQFF.

This chain joins TRBV7-8 and TRBJ1-5; D may be TRBD1 (6 bases). CDR1 and CDR2 from the germline V gene are SGHVS and FQNEAQ. The CDR3 has 14 residues. The V end lost 8 bases, the J end lost 1 base, and 12 bases lay between the germline ends. The CDR3 bases are TGTGCCAGCGACGAGGGGGGGAGCAATCAGCCCCAGCATTTT. It encodes CASDEGGSNQPQHF.

V gene TRBV5-1 combines with J gene TRBJ1-1; D gene unclear. The germline CDR1 and CDR2 sequences are SGHRS and YFSETQ. V was cut by 4 bases and J by 4 bases, with 14 bases left in between. This CDR3 has 14 amino acids. The CDR3 nucleotides read TGCGCCAGCAGCCCCGCAGGTCAATCCACTGAAGCTTTCTTT. This translates into CASSPAGQSTEAFF.

The rearrangement joins TRBV28 to TRBJ2-1; D unresolved. The length of the CDR3 is 12 residues. Germline lookup yields CDR1 MDHEN and CDR2 SYDVKM. Trimming took 5 bases from V and 6 from J, leaving 8 bases between them. The CDR3 reads CASSLGLNEQFF. The CDR3 coding sequence is TGTGCCAGCAGTCTTGGGCTCAATGAGCAGTTCTTC.

The V call is TRBV29-1, the J call TRBJ2-5; 8 nucleotides line up with TRBD2. The CDR3 runs to 15 residues. Trimming cost V 2 bases and J 4 bases; bases outside gene matches: 9. CDR1 is SQVTM and CDR2 is ANQGSEA in the germline V gene. The CDR3 DNA reads TGCAGCGTTGAACCCACGGGAGGGTTCGTAGAGACCCAGTACTTC. Its protein is CSVEPTGGFVETQYF.

V and J are TRBV11-2 and TRBJ2-7; 8 bases fit TRBD2. Germline CDR1 and CDR2: SGHAT and FQNNGV. The CDR3 runs 14 residues. J lost 6 bases, V lost 7 bases, and 11 bases had no gene match. The CDR3 loop is CASTNREGGLEQYF. The CDR3 bases are TGTGCCAGCACCAATCGGGAGGGCGGCCTCGAGCAGTACTTC.